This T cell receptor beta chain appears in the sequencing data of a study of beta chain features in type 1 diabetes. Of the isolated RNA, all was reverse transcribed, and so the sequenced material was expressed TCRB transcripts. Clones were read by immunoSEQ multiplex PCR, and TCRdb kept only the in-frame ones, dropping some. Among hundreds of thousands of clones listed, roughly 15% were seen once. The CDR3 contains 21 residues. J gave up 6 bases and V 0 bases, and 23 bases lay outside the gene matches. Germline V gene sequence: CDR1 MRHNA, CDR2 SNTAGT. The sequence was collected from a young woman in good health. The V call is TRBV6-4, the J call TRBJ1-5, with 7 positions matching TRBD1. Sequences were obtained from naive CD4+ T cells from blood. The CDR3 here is CASSDSNIFRGTTGATQPQHF. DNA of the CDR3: TGTGCCAGCAGTGACTCGAATATCTTTCGGGGAACTACAGGGGCCACTCAGCCCCAGCATTTT.